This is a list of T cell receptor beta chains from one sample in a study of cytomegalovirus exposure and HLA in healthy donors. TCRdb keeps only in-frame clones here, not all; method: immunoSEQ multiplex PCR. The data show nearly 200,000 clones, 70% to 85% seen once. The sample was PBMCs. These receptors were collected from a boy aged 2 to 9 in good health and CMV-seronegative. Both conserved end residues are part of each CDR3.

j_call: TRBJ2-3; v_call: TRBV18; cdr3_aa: CASSTRLAGDDSTDTQYF
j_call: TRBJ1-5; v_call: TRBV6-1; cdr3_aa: CASSPAGGANQPQHF
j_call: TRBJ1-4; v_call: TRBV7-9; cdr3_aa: CASSSIFRGEKLFF
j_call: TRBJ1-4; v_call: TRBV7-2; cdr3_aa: CASSLWTGPNEKLFF
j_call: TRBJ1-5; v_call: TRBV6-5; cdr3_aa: CASSERGMQPQHF
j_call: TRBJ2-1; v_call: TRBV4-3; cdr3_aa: CASSHLFPPKNEQFF
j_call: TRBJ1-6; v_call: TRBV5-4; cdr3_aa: CASSTDNSPLHF
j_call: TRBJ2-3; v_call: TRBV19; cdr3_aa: CASTEAGSALSTDTQYF
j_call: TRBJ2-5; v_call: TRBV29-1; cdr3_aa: CSVEDQVAGAEETQYF
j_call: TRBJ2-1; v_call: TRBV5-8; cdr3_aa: CASSRAGGLRSSYNEQFF
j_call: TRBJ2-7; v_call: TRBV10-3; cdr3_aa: CAISEQRGPYEQYF
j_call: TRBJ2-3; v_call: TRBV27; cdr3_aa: CASSFRPLQRGGTQYF
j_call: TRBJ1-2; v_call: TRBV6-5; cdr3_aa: CASTLATRGNYGYTF
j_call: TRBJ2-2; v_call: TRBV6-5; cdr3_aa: CASSPLSVPGELFF
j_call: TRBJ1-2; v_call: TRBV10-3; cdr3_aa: CAISTGDYGYTF
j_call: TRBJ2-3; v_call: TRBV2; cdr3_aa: CATSGLAAYTDTQYF
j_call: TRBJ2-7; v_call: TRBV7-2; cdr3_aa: CASAKGHTYEQYF
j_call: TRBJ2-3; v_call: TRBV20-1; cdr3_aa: CSANTQYF
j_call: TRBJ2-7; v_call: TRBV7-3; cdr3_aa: CASSSVSSLDLRYEQYF
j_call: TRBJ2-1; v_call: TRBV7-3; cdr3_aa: CASSPSRGGNEQFF
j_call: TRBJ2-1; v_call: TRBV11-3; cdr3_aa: CASSLGRGDYNEQFF
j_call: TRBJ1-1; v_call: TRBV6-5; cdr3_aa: CASSRLGGTKEAFF
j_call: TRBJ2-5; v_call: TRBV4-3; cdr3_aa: CASSQDLQRGGLWETQYF
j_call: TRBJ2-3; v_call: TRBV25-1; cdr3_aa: CASSEKRGGLDTQYF
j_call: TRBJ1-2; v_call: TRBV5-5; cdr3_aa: CASSVQGYGYTF
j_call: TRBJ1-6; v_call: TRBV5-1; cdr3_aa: CASRITGMENSPLHF
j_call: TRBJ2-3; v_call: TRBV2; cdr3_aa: CASSEGQFTDTQYF
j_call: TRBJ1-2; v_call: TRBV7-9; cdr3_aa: CASSLQNYGYTF
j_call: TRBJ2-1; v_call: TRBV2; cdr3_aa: CASSWTSGGAEQFF
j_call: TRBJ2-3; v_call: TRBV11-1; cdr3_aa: CASSLNGGADTQYF
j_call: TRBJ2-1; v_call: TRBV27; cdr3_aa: CASSYRTGIVDEQFF
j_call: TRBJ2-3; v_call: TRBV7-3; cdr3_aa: CASSLGLRASWGSDTQYF
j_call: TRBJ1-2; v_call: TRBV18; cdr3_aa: CASSLQGNYGYTF
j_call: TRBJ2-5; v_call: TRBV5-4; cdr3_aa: CASSPGTSGGAGETQYF
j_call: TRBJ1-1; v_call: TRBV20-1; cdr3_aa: CSARALTEAFF